These T cell receptor beta chains were read from a single sample in a study of PD-1 blockade in mismatch repair-deficient tumors. TCRdb keeps only in-frame clones here, not all; method: immunoSEQ multiplex PCR. The table lists about 84,000 clones, about 84% of them singletons. The sample was peripheral blood, taken 12 weeks after starting pembrolizumab. The source of these receptors is an adult with mismatch repair-deficient cancer. CDR3s include the opening cysteine and the closing phenylalanine or tryptophan. A D gene is named only where the DNA matches it firmly. A clone size is listed for some rows: how often the clone was seen (once, few, many), or a class if it is expanded.

DNA,CDR3,V,D,J,size
TGCGCCAGCAGCCAAGATCGGCGGGAGCAGTTCTTC,CASSQDRREQFF,TRBV4-3,.,TRBJ2-1,.
TGTGCCAGCAGCGCCCGCTCTGTGGGGGAAGCTTTCTTT,CASSARSVGEAFF,TRBV11-2,.,TRBJ1-1,.
TGTGCCAGCAGTTCCCGGGACCAAAGACTGTTTTTT,CASSSRDQRLFF,TRBV6-6,.,TRBJ1-4,.
TGTGCCAGCAGCCCCGTCGGACAGGGAAACTACGAGCAGTACTTC,CASSPVGQGNYEQYF,TRBV7-2,TRBD1,TRBJ2-7,.
TGTGCCAGCAGCTTAGCGGCATGGGACTACGAGCAGTACTTC,CASSLAAWDYEQYF,TRBV7-2,.,TRBJ2-7,few
TGTGCCAGCAGCTCGACACTAAACACTGAAGCTTTCTTT,CASSSTLNTEAFF,TRBV7-9,.,TRBJ1-1,.
TGTGCCAGTAGTATGCAGAGACAGAACTATGGCTACACCTTC,CASSMQRQNYGYTF,TRBV19,.,TRBJ1-2,.
TGTGCCAGCAGCTTGGGTGCGGGAGGGGACAATGAGCAGTTCTTC,CASSLGAGGDNEQFF,TRBV5-4,TRBD2,TRBJ2-1,.
TGTGCCAGCAGCTTCAGCGGGCGACAATACAATGAGCAGTTCTTC,CASSFSGRQYNEQFF,TRBV7-2,.,TRBJ2-1,.
TGCGCCAGCAGCTTGGGGCCAGGTAACTATGGCTACACCTTC,CASSLGPGNYGYTF,TRBV5-1,.,TRBJ1-2,.
TGTGCCTGGAGCCGCCCCCCCCGACAGGGGGCGGCTTTCTTT,CAWSRPPRQGAAFF,TRBV30,TRBD1,TRBJ1-1,.
TGTGCCAGCAGCTCAGAACTCAATCCCGGCTACAATGAGCAGTTCTTC,CASSSELNPGYNEQFF,TRBV7-2,.,TRBJ2-1,.
TGTGCCAGCAGTTACAACAGGGGCTACGAGCAGTACTTC,CASSYNRGYEQYF,TRBV6-4,TRBD1,TRBJ2-7,.
TGTGCCGTAAACCGCGGGGGAGGCTATGGCTACACCTTC,CAVNRGGGYGYTF,TRBV25-1,.,TRBJ1-2,.
TGTGCCAGCAGATCGGCGGGTGAGCAGTTCTTC,CASRSAGEQFF,TRBV11-3,.,TRBJ2-1,.
TGTGCCAGCTCAAACCGGGACAGGGAGGCCAATGAGCAGTTCTTC,CASSNRDREANEQFF,TRBV18,TRBD1,TRBJ2-1,.